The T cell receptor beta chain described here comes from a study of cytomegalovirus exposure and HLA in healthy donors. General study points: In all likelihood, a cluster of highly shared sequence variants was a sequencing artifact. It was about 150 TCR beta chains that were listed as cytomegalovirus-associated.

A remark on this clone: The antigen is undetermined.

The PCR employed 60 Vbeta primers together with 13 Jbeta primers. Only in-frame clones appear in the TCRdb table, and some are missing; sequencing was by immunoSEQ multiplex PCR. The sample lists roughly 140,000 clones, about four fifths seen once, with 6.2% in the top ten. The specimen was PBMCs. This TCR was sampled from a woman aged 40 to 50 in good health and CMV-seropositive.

The DNA for the CDR3 is TGTGCCAGCAGCTTGGGACAGGGCCAAGAGACCCAGTACTTC. Its translation is CASSLGQGQETQYF. J is TRBJ2-5 and V is TRBV5-4, with 7 positions matching TRBD1. The CDR3 totals 14 residues. Trimming took 0 bases from V and 1 from J; bases not matched to a gene: 0. CDR1 and CDR2 (germline): SGHNT, YYREEE (reference sequence).